The entry below describes one T cell receptor (beta chain). The antigen remains unidentified. The table came from immunoSEQ multiplex PCR; TCRdb's copy has only in-frame clones and leaves some out. Of 600,000 or so clones in the sample, roughly 95% were seen once. The data derive from a study of shared clonotypes between healthy human individuals. The germline CDR1 and CDR2 sequences are PRHDT and FYEKMQ (reference sequence). The CDR3 spans 14 residues. Trimming pared 7 bases from V and 7 bases from J, leaving 19 bases between. Whole-study findings and limits: Large sequencing depth failed to make sorted-subset sequencing complete, rarefaction showed.

It was CD45RO-negative cells, positively selected for CCR7, that made up naive CD8 cells, with terminally differentiated effector memory CD45RA+ cells excluded. The donors, all of them Caucasian adults, lived in Nashville, Tennessee. The sequence derives from a woman aged 30 to 39 in good health. The V gene is TRBV13, the J gene TRBJ1-2; no firm D call. Sequencing was done on a sample of naive CD8+ T cells sorted from blood. CDR3 in amino acids: CASTGTTEMGGYTF. In DNA, the CDR3 is TGTGCCAGCACAGGAACGACCGAGATGGGTGGCTACACCTTC.